This T cell receptor beta chain was documented in a study of blood T cell repertoires in COVID-19. TCRdb keeps only in-frame clones here, not all; method: immunoSEQ multiplex PCR. The sample lists some 250,000 clones, 88% occurring once. A remark on this clone: Mismatch with germline at one junction end may stem from a read error.

This CDR3 is built from 13 residues. The source material was peripheral blood. V gene TRBV12-3 or TRBV12-4 combines with J gene TRBJ2-2; 8 bases are a match to TRBD1. The TCR originated in a woman aged 40 to 50 who had recovered from COVID-19. The CDR3 loop reads CASPGQGSGELLF. The CDR3 bases are TGTGCCAGCCCTGGACAGGGTAGTGGGGAGCTGCTTTTT.